This T cell receptor beta chain was documented in a study of beta chain features in type 1 diabetes. The study, taken as a whole, reports: When VDJ junctions were examined, type 1 diabetes patients showed fewer insertions and more deletions. Patients and controls would be equally affected if PCR favored shorter templates.

As for this clone: What it recognizes is unknown.

V was trimmed by 4 bases and J by 4 bases, leaving 5 bases between them. Germline-derived CDR1 and CDR2 are SGHDT and YYEEEE. This CDR3 spans 11 amino acids. The study reverse transcribed the entire isolated RNA, so it sequenced expressed TCRB transcripts. Measured with immunoSEQ multiplex PCR; TCRdb has only the in-frame clones, and not every one. This sample has 350,000 or so clones; about 19% occur once, and the top ten carry 0.035% to 0.055%. Researchers reported sorting CD4+ naive, central memory, regulatory and stem cell-like memory cells via CD45RO/CCR7/CD25/CD127/CD95/CD27. Once sorted, every population was more than 95% pure.

The material sequenced was naive CD4+ T cells from blood. The chain combines TRBV5-6 with TRBJ1-2, with D unresolved. The TCR originated in a woman between 18 and 29 years old in good health. In DNA form, the CDR3 reads TGTGCCAGCAGCCACAGCTATGGCTACACCTTC. It specifies CASSHSYGYTF.